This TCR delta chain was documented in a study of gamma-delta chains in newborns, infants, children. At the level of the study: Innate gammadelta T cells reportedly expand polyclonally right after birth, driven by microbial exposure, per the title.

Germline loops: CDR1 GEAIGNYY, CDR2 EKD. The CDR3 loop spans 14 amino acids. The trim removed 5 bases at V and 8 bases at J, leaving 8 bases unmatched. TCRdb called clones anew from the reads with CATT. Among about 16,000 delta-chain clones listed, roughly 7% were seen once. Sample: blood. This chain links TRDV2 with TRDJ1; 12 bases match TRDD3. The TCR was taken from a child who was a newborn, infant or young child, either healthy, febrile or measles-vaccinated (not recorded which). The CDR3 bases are TGTGCCTGTGTACGACTGGGGGATACTCGGAAACTCATCTTT. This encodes CACVRLGDTRKLIF.